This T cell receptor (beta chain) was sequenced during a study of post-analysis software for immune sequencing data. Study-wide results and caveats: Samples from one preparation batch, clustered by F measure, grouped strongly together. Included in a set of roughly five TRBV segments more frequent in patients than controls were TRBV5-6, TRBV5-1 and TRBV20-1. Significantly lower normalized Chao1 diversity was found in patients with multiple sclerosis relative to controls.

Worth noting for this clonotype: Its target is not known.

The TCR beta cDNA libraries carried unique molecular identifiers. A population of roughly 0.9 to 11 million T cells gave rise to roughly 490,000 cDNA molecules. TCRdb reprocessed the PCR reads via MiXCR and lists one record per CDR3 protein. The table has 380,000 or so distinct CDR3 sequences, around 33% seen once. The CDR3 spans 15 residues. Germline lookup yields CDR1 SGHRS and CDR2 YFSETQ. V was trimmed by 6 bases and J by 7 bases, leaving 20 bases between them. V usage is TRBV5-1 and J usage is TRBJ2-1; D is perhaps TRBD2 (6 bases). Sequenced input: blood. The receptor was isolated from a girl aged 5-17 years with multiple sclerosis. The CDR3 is CASTSGVSRNNEQFF. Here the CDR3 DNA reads TGCGCCAGCACCTCGGGGGTCTCGCGTAATAATGAGCAGTTCTTC.